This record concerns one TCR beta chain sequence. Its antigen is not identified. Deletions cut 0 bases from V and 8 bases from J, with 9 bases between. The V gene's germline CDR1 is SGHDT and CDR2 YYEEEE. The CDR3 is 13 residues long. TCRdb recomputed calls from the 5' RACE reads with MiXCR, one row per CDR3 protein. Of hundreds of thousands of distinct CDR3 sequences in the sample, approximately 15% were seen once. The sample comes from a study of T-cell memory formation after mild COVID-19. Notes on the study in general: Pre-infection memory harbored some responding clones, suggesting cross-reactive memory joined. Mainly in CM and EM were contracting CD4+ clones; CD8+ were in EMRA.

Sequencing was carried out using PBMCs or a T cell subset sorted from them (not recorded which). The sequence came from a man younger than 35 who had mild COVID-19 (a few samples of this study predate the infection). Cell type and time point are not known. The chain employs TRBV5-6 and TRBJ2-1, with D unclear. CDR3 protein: CASSLEVGDEQFF. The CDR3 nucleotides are TGTGCCAGCAGCTTGGAGGTCGGCGATGAGCAGTTCTTC.